This T cell receptor beta chain was recovered during a study of neoadjuvant anti-PD-1 for oral cavity cancer. Time point indicated: after neoadjuvant nivolumab, at surgical resection. Generated by immunoSEQ multiplex PCR, the TCRdb table keeps only in-frame clones and is missing some. The data contain about 5,800 clones, 50% to 60% of them seen just once; the ten biggest clones take up about 8%. Germline CDR1 SGHRS, CDR2 YFSETQ. This CDR3 is 16 amino acids long. Trimming took 4 bases from V and 4 from J, leaving 18 bases between them. The chain carries TRBV5-1 and TRBJ1-3; no firm D call. This material consisted of tumor tissue, taken after nivolumab (anti-PD-1) treatment. The clonotype comes from a person aged 40-85 years with oral cavity squamous cell carcinoma. This chain's CDR3 is CASSGSGLRAGNTIYF. For the CDR3, the DNA is TGCGCCAGCAGCGGAAGCGGGCTAAGAGCGGGAAACACCATATATTTT.